Below, 6 T cell receptor beta chains from the same sample are listed, as sequenced in a study of blood T cell repertoires in COVID-19. Here immunoSEQ multiplex PCR was the method, and the copy in TCRdb shows in-frame clones only, minus some. The sample lists over 200,000 clones, 88% occurring once. Material for sequencing was peripheral blood. Receptor source: a man aged 55 to 69 who had recovered from COVID-19.

This clone has a handful of counts. This chain joins TRBV11-2 and TRBJ2-7; weak D call: TRBD2 (6 bases). V gave up 1 base and J gave up 2 bases, with 12 bases separating them. This CDR3 region has 15 residues. Germline V CDR1 and CDR2: SGHAT, FQNNGV. The CDR3 DNA follows: TGTGCCAGCAGCTTAGTTTTGGGGGGTACCTACGAGCAGTACTTC. Protein: CASSLVLGGTYEQYF.

The V call is TRBV14, the J call TRBJ2-2; D unresolved. This CDR3 has 13 amino acids. V lost 4 bases and J 2 bases, leaving 5 bases between the germline ends. The germline V gene has CDR1 SGHDN and CDR2 FVKESK. CDR3 amino acids: CASSLRNTGELFF. The CDR3 DNA sequence: TGTGCCAGCAGCCTCCGTAACACCGGGGAGCTGTTTTTT.

The chain joins TRBV19 to TRBJ2-2; possibly TRBD1 for D (5 bases). The CDR3 sequence is 13 residues long. V shed 6 bases and J shed 4 bases, with 9 bases lying between them. Germline assignment: CDR1 LNHDA and CDR2 SQIVND (reference sequence). The chain's CDR3 is CASRGRGTGELFF. The CDR3 nucleotides read TGTGCCAGTAGGGGGCGCGGCACCGGGGAGCTGTTTTTT.

This sequence joins TRBV15 and TRBJ2-1, with TRBD2 as a possible D gene (7 bases). V was shortened by 1 base and J by 10 bases, with 20 bases between the two germline ends. From germline, CDR1 is LNHNV and CDR2 YYDKDF (reference sequence). The CDR3 is 16 amino acids. CDR3 sequence (DNA): TGTGCCACCAGCAGAGCCCCACCTTGGGGGGGCAAGGAGCAGTTCTTC. It codes for CATSRAPPWGGKEQFF.

J is TRBJ2-7 and V is TRBV5-4, with no clear D. The CDR3 runs to 14 residues. V was cut by 3 bases and J by 0 bases, with 10 bases left in between. The germline CDR1 and CDR2 sequences are SGHNT and YYREEE (reference sequence). DNA for the CDR3: TGTGCCAGCAGCTCTCCACAGACCTCCTACGAGCAGTACTTC. Encoded protein: CASSSPQTSYEQYF.

This chain connects TRBV27 to TRBJ2-2; TRBD2 agrees at 7 bases. CDR3 size: 14 residues. J lost 4 bases, V lost 2 bases, and 1 base had no gene match. Germline CDR1 reads MNHEY; CDR2 reads SMNVEV (reference sequence). The CDR3 region has the DNA TGTGCCAGCAGTTTAAAGCGGGGCACCGGGGAGCTGTTTTTT. Residues: CASSLKRGTGELFF.